The entry that follows covers one T cell receptor (beta chain) sequence. The data stem from a study of prognosis after radiotherapy for stage I lung cancer. Across the study: The patients included over 13 who had newly diagnosed primary stage I lung tumors, along with roughly five others who had oligometastatic NSCLC after their primary tumor had been surgically resected. Every lung cancer patient of the non-small cell type was deemed medically inoperable.

Trimming took 7 bases from V and 2 from J, leaving 14 bases between them. Germline values: CDR1 MNHEY, CDR2 SVGEGT. This CDR3 is 14 amino acids long. Template was genomic DNA; TCR beta CDR3 amplified in two multiplex PCR rounds. TRBV and TRBJ genes each had their own specific primers in first-round PCR. A second round of PCR was carried out using universal primers. TCRdb fed the multiplex PCR reads into MiXCR, producing one record per CDR3 protein. There are about 16,000 distinct CDR3 sequences in the sample; approximately 44% occur only once, and around 44% lies in the top ten. The V gene is TRBV6-2 or TRBV6-3, the J gene TRBJ1-1, with D uncertain. The sequence was collected from a donor over 45 with non-small cell lung cancer. The source was PBMCs, collected before or after stereotactic body radiation therapy (not recorded which). For the CDR3, the DNA is TGTGCCAGCAACCCGACCACGGAAAACACTGAAGCTTTCTTT. Translation gives CASNPTTENTEAFF.